In this sample, the clone carrying this T cell receptor beta chain turned up a few times. No antigen is known for it. The sample originates from a study of blood T cells in healthy people across ages. Whole-study results and caveats: Measured against age, TCR beta diversity per million T cells decreased in a roughly linear manner.

V was clipped by 0 bases and J by 2 bases, with 9 bases between them. Germline lookup yields CDR1 SGDLS and CDR2 YYNGEE. CDR3 length equals 15 residues. Each sample yielded at least 6 micrograms of PBMC total RNA. The authors ran a second PCR of about 6 to 12 cycles using a sample-barcoded 5' primer and a J-beta primer mix. Tagging of each cDNA molecule was performed by a template-switch adaptor with 12 random nucleotides. In TCRdb, the 5' RACE reads were re-called with MiXCR into one record per CDR3 protein. The sample carries about 1.5 million distinct CDR3 sequences, 35% to 45% recorded once. This clonotype originated in a woman between 18 and 29 years old in good health. Material: blood. The chain uses TRBV9 and TRBJ2-1, with D possibly being TRBD1 or TRBD2 (5 bases each). The CDR3 coding sequence is TGTGCCAGCAGCGTAGGGGGGTTACCCTACAATGAGCAGTTCTTC. This encodes CASSVGGLPYNEQFF. The variable domain in full, with the rest retrieved from reference TRBV9 and TRBJ2-1, is DSGVTQTPKHLITATGQRVTLRCSPRSGDLSVYWYQQSLDQGLQFLIQYYNGEERAKGNILERFSAQQFPDLHSELNLSSLELGDSALYFCASSVGGLPYNEQFFGPGTRLTVL.